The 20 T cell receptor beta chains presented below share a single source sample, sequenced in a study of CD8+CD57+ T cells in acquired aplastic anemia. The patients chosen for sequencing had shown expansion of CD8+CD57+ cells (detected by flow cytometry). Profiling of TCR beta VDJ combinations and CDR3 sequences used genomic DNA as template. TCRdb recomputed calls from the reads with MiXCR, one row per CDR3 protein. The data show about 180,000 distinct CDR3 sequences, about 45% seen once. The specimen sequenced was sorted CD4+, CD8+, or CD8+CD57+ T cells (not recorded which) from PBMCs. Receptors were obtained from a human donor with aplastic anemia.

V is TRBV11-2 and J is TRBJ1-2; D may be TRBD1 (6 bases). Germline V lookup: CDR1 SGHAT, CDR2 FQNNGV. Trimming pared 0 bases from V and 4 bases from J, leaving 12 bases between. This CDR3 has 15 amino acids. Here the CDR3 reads CASSLDPGAGYGYTF. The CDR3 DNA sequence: TGTGCCAGCAGCTTAGATCCAGGGGCAGGCTATGGCTACACCTTC.

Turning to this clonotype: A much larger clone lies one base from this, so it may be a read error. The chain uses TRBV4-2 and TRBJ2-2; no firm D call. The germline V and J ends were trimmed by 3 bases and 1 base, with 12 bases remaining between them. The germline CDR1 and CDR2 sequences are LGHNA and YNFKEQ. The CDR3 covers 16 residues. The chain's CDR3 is CASSHHQKVNTGELFF. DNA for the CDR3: TGTGCCAGCAGCCATCACCAGAAAGTGAACACCGGGGAGCTGTTTTTT.

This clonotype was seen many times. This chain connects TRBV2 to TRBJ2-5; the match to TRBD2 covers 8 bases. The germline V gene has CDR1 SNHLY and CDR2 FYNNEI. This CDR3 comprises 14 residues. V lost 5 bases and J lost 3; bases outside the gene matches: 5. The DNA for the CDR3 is TGTGCCAGCAGTACCGGGACTAGAAAAGAGACCCAGTACTTC. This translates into CASSTGTRKETQYF. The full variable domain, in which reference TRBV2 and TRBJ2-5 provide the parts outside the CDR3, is EPEVTQTPSHQVTQMGQEVILRCVPISNHLYFYWYRQILGQKVEFLVSFYNNEISEKSEIFDDQFSVERPDGSNFTLKIRSTKLEDSAMYFCASSTGTRKETQYFGPGTRLLVL.

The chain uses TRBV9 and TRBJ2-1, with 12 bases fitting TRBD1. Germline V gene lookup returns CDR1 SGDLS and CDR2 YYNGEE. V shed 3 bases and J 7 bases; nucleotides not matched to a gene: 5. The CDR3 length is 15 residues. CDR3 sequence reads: CASSGDRGLSNEQFF. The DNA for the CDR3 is TGTGCCAGCAGCGGGGACAGGGGGCTTTCGAATGAGCAGTTCTTC. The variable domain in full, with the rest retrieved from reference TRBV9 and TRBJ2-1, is DSGVTQTPKHLITATGQRVTLRCSPRSGDLSVYWYQQSLDQGLQFLIQYYNGEERAKGNILERFSAQQFPDLHSELNLSSLELGDSALYFCASSGDRGLSNEQFFGPGTRLTVL.

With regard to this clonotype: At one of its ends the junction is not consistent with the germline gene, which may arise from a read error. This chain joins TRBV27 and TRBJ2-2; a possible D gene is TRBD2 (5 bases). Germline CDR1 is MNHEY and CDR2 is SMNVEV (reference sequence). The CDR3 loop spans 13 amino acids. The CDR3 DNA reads TGTGCCAACAGTTTACGGGGAGCCGGGGAGCTGTTTTTT. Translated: CANSLRGAGELFF.

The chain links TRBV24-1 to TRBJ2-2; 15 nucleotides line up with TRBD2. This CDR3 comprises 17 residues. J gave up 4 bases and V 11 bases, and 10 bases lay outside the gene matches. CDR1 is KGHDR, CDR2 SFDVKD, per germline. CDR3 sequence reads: CASRRTSGGAFTGELFF. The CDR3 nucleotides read TGTGCCAGCCGACGGACTAGCGGGGGGGCGTTCACCGGGGAGCTGTTTTTT.

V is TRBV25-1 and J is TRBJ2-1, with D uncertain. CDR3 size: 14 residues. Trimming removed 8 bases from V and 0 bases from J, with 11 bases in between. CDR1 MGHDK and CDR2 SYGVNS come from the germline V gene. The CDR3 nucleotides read TGTGCCAGCTCCAGGACGGCCTCCTACAATGAGCAGTTCTTC. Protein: CASSRTASYNEQFF.

The CDR3 coding sequence is TGTGCCAGCAGCCCCGAGGAAGTTGCGCGGGAGGGCCTGTACTTC. Protein: CASSPEEVAREGLYF. The V gene is TRBV11-3, the J gene TRBJ2-7; TRBD2 agrees at 9 bases. V shed 5 bases, J shed 12 bases, and the junction held 17 bases outside the gene matches. The V gene's germline CDR1 is SGHNT and CDR2 YENEEA. The CDR3 consists of 15 residues.

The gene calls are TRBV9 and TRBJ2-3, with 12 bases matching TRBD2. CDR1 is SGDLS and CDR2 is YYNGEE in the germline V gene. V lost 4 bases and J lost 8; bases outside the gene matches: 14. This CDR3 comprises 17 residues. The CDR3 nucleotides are TGTGCCAGCAGCCTCGGACTAGCGGGATCAGGGAGTGGTACGCAGTATTTT. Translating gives CASSLGLAGSGSGTQYF.

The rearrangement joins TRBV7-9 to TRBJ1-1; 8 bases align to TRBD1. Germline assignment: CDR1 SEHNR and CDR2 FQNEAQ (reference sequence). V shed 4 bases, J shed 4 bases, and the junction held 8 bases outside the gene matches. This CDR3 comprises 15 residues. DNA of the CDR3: TGTGCCAGCAGCTCCAAACAGGGGGTTATCACTGAAGCTTTCTTT. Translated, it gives CASSSKQGVITEAFF.

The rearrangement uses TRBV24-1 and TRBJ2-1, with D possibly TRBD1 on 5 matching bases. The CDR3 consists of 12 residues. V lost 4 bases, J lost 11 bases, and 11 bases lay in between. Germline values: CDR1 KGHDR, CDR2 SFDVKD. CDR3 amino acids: CATSDDSAKQFF. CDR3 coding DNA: TGTGCCACCAGTGACGACAGCGCGAAGCAGTTCTTC.

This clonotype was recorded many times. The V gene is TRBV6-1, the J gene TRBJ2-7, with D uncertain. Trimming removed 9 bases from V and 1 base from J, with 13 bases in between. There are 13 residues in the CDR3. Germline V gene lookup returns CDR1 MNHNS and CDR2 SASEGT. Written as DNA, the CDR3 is TGTGCCAGGGTTTCAAGGGTATCCTACGAGCAGTACTTC. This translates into CARVSRVSYEQYF.

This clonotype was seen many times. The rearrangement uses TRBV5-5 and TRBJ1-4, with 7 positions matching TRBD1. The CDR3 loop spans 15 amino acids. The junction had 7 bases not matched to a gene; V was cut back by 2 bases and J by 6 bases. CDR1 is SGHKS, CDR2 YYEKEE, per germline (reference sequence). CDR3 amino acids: CASSFRQGVDEKLFF. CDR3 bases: TGTGCCAGCAGCTTTAGACAGGGAGTAGATGAAAAACTGTTTTTT.

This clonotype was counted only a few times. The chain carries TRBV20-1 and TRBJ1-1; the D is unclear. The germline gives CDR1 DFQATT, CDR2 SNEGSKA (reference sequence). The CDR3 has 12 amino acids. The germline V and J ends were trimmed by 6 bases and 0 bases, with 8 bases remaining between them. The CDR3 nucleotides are TGCAGTGCACCGACCCTGAACACTGAAGCTTTCTTT. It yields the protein CSAPTLNTEAFF.

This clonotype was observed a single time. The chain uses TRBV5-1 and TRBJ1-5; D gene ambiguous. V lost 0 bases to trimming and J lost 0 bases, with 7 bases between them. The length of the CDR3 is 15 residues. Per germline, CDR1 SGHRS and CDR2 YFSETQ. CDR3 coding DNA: TGCGCCAGCAGCTTGGACAGCAATAGCAATCAGCCCCAGCATTTT. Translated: CASSLDSNSNQPQHF. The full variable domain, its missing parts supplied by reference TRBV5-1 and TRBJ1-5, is KAGVTQTPRYLIKTRGQQVTLSCSPISGHRSVSWYQQTPGQGLQFLFEYFSETQRNKGNFPGRFSGRQFSNSRSEMNVSTLELGDSALYLCASSLDSNSNQPQHFGDGTRLSIL.

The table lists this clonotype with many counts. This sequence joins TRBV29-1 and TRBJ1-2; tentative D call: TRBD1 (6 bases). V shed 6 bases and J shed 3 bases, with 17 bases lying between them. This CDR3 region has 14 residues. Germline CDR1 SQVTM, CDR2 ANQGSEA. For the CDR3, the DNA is TGCAGCGTAATAGGGGGGACGGGGGACTATGGCTACACCTTC. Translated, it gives CSVIGGTGDYGYTF.

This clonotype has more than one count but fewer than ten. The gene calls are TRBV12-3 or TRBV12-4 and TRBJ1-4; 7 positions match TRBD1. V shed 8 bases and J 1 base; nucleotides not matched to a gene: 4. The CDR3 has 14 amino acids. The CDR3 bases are TGTGCCAGCGGTCAGGGGGGAACTAATGAAAAACTGTTTTTT. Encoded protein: CASGQGGTNEKLFF.

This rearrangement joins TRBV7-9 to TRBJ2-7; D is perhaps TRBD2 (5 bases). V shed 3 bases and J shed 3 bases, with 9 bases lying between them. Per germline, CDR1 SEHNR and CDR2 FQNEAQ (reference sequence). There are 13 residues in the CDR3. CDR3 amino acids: CASSFNGIYEQYF. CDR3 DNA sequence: TGTGCCAGCAGCTTTAACGGGATCTACGAGCAGTACTTC.

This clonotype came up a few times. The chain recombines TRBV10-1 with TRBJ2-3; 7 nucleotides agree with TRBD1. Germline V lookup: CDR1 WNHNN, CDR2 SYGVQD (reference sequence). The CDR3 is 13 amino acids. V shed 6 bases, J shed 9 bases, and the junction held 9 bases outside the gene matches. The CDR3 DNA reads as TGCGCCAGCAGCCCAGAGACAGGGTCGACGCAGTATTTT. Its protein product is CASSPETGSTQYF.

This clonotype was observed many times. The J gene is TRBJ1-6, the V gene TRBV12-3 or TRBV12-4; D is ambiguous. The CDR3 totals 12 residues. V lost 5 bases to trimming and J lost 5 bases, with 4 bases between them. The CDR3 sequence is CASSTNNSPLHF. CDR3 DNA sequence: TGTGCCAGCAGTACGAATAATTCACCCCTCCACTTT.